A single sample gave rise to the 9 T cell receptor beta chains below, sequenced in a study of blood T cell repertoires in COVID-19. Profiled with immunoSEQ multiplex PCR; TCRdb holds only in-frame clones, not every one. The table has roughly 150,000 clones, approximately 82% seen once; the top ten hold about 7%. Sequencing was done on a sample of peripheral blood. These receptors were collected from a woman in her 50s in a cohort sampled during active or convalescent COVID-19.

The V gene is TRBV6-1, the J gene TRBJ1-4; D is ambiguous. The CDR3 is made up of 13 amino acids. The germline V and J ends were trimmed by 3 bases and 5 bases, with 7 bases remaining between them. Germline CDR1 and CDR2: MNHNS and SASEGT. The CDR3 sequence is CASSERENEKLFF. The CDR3 nucleotides are TGTGCCAGCAGTGAGAGGGAAAATGAAAAACTGTTTTTT.

This clone was picked up one time. The chain uses TRBV2 and TRBJ2-7, with D unclear. With 7 bases removed from V and 4 bases from J, the gap between germline ends came to 14 bases. This CDR3 has 13 residues. Per germline, CDR1 SNHLY and CDR2 FYNNEI. CDR3 sequence: CASKTRAAYEQYF. The CDR3 nucleotides read TGTGCCAGCAAGACAAGAGCAGCTTACGAGCAGTACTTC.

The gene calls are TRBV18 and TRBJ1-1, with 8 bases that match TRBD1. The CDR3 is 17 residues long. After removal of 2 bases from V and 0 bases from J, the junction contained 8 bases not matched to a gene. The germline gives CDR1 KGHSH, CDR2 LQKENI. The CDR3 coding sequence is TGTGCCAGCTCACCAGCGACAGGGGCCGGGATGAACACTGAAGCTTTCTTT. It yields the protein CASSPATGAGMNTEAFF.

This rearrangement joins TRBV5-1 to TRBJ1-2; a possible D gene is TRBD1 (5 bases). This CDR3 has 15 amino acids. CDR1 and CDR2 from the germline V gene are SGHRS and YFSETQ. V was pared by 4 bases and J by 4 bases, with 17 bases between. The CDR3 DNA sequence: TGCGCCAGCAGCGAGGCTACGGGGGGAGGCTATGGCTACACCTTC. It is translated as CASSEATGGGYGYTF.

The V and J genes are TRBV12-3 or TRBV12-4 and TRBJ1-1, with a tentative D call TRBD1 (5 bases). Deletions cut 5 bases from V and 6 bases from J, with 13 bases between. The CDR3 covers 13 residues. The CDR3 coding sequence is TGTGCCAGCAGTCTCCAGGGCCCCTCTGAAGCTTTCTTT. Residues: CASSLQGPSEAFF.

The rearrangement links TRBV14 to TRBJ2-1; 9 nucleotides line up with TRBD2. The CDR3 is 15 amino acids. V dropped 2 bases and J dropped 8; count of bases not matched to a gene: 7. Germline V gene data show CDR1 as SGHDN and CDR2 as FVKESK. The CDR3, as DNA: TGTGCCAGCAGCCAACAAGTAGCGGGGGTCGATGAGCAGTTCTTC. Residues: CASSQQVAGVDEQFF.

This clone was detected once. The chain carries TRBV10-2 and TRBJ1-2; no reliable D call. This CDR3 is 15 amino acids long. The germline gives CDR1 WSHSY, CDR2 SAAADI. V lost 7 bases and J lost 8, with 23 bases in between. CDR3 in amino acids: CASTKEVESFRGYTF. The CDR3 nucleotides are TGCGCCAGCACGAAGGAGGTTGAGTCCTTCCGGGGCTACACCTTC.

The gene calls are TRBV6-5 and TRBJ2-3; D unresolved. CDR1 MNHEY and CDR2 SVGAGI come from the germline V gene. Trimming took 6 bases from V and 2 from J, leaving 9 bases between them. This CDR3 has 13 residues. CDR3 bases: TGTGCCAGCAGAACAGATTCCACAGATACGCAGTATTTT. Translated: CASRTDSTDTQYF.

The gene calls are TRBV7-2 and TRBJ1-1, with 8 bases matching TRBD1. From germline, CDR1 is SGHTA and CDR2 FQGNSA. V dropped 1 base and J dropped 6; count of bases not matched to a gene: 4. The CDR3 length is 14 residues. CDR3 nucleotides: TGTGCCAGCAGCTTAGACAGGGGGAGGTCTGAAGCTTTCTTT. It is translated as CASSLDRGRSEAFF.